This T cell receptor beta chain is drawn from a study of blood T cell repertoires in COVID-19. Measured with immunoSEQ multiplex PCR; TCRdb has only the in-frame clones, and not every one. The profile shows tens of thousands of clones, 80% to 90% of them singletons. The CDR3 runs 13 residues. V was cut by 1 base and J by 6 bases, with 6 bases left in between. Germline V gene data show CDR1 as LNHDA and CDR2 as SQIVND (reference sequence). The chain couples TRBV19 to TRBJ2-2; no clear D gene. The specimen sequenced was peripheral blood. The TCR originated in a man in his sixties in a cohort sampled during active COVID-19. The CDR3 nucleotides read TGTGCCAGTAGTATAGGACTGGCCGGGGAGCTGTTTTTT. This translates into CASSIGLAGELFF. The full variable domain, its missing parts supplied by reference TRBV19 and TRBJ2-2, is DGGITQSPKYLFRKEGQNVTLSCEQNLNHDAMYWYRQDPGQGLRLIYYSQIVNDFQKGDIAEGYSVSREKKESFPLTVTSAQKNPTAFYLCASSIGLAGELFFGEGSRLTVL.